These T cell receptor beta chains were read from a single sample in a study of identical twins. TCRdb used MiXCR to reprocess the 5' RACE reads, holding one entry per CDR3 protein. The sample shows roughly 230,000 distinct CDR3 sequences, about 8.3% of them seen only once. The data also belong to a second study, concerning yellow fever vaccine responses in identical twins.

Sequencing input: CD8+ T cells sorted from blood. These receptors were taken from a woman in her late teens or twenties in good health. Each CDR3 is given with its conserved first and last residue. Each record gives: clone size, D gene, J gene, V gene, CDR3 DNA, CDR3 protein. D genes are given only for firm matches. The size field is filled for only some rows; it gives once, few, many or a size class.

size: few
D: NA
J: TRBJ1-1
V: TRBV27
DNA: TGTGCCAGCAGTTGGGGGGGGGCCACTGAAGCTTTCTTT
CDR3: CASSWGGATEAFF

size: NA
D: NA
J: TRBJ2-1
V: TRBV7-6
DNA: TGTGCCAGCAGCGCACCAGGAGGGTTGAGCTCCTACAATGAGCAGTTCTTC
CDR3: CASSAPGGLSSYNEQFF

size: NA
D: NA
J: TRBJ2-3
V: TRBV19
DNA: TGTGCCAGTAGTACCTTATCGGGGGATACGCAGTATTTT
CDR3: CASSTLSGDTQYF

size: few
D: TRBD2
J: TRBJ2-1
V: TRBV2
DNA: TGTGCCATCAGTTTGGTTAAGGGACTAGCGGGTTTCTACAATGAGCAGTTCTTC
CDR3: CAISLVKGLAGFYNEQFF

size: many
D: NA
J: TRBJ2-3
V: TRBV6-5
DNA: TGTGCCAGCAGTTTTGTAAAGTCTACAGATACGCAGTATTTT
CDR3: CASSFVKSTDTQYF

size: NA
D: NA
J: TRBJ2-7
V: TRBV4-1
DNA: TGCGCCAGCAGCGCCCGGACCGGCCCCTACGAGCAGTACTTC
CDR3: CASSARTGPYEQYF

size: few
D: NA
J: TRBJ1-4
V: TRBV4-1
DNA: TGCGCCAGCAGCCAAGGCTCTGAAAAACTGTTTTTT
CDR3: CASSQGSEKLFF

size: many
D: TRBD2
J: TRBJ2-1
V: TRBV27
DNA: TGTGCCAGCAGTTGGGGGGGAGTATACAATGAGCAGTTCTTC
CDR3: CASSWGGVYNEQFF

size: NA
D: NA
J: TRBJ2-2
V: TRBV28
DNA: TGTGCCAGCAGTTTCTTCTCAGGTTCTGGGTCCGGGGAGCTGTTTTTT
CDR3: CASSFFSGSGSGELFF

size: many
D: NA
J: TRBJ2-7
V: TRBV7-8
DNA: TGTGCCAGCAGACCGCGGACATACCCCTACGAGCAGTACTTC
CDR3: CASRPRTYPYEQYF

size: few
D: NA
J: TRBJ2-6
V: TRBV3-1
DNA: TGTGCCAGCAGCCAAGAAACCTCTGGGGCCAACGTCCTGACTTTC
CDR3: CASSQETSGANVLTF

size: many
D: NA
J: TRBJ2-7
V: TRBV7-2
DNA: TGTGCCAGCAGCTTAGGATGGCCTTCCTACGAGCAGTACTTC
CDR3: CASSLGWPSYEQYF

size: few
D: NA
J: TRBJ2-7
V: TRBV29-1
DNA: TGCAGCGTTTTGAGGTTGTCGGGCGAGCAGTACTTC
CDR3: CSVLRLSGEQYF

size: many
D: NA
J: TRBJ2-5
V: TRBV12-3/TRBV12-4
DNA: TGTGCCAGCAGGAAGACAGGTCAAGAGACCCAGTACTTC
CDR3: CASRKTGQETQYF

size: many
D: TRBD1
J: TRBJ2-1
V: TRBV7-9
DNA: TGTGCCAGCAGCTTAGTACCGACAGGGGACCAGAACAATGAGCAGTTCTTC
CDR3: CASSLVPTGDQNNEQFF

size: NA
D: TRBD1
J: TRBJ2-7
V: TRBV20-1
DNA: TGCAGTGCTTATAGACAGGGGGCACTAACCTACGAGCAGTACTTC
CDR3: CSAYRQGALTYEQYF

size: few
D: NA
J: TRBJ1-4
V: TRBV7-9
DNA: TGTGCCAGCAGCTGGTCAGGGGAAGGCGAAGAAAAACTGTTTTTT
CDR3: CASSWSGEGEEKLFF

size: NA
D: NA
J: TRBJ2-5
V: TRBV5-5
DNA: TGTGCCAGCAGCTTCACACCCCTCCAAGAGACCCAGTACTTC
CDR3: CASSFTPLQETQYF

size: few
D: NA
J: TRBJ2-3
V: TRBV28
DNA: TGTGCCAGCAGCGGGATGATGGGCACAGATACGCAGTATTTT
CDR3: CASSGMMGTDTQYF

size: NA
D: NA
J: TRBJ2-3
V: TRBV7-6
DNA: TGTGCCAGCAGCCCCAGTGGAGGTGTAGATACGCAGTATTTT
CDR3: CASSPSGGVDTQYF

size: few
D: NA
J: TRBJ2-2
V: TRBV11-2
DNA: TGTGCCAGCAGCTTATCCATGGTTGAGCCGAACACCGGGGAGCTGTTTTTT
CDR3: CASSLSMVEPNTGELFF

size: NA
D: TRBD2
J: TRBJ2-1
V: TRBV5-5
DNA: TGTGCCAGCAGCTTGTGGCTAGCGGGGGCCCCTGAGCAGTTCTTC
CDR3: CASSLWLAGAPEQFF

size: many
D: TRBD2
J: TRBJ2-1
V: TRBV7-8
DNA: TGTGCCAGCAGCTTAGGGGGACTAGCGGACAACTCCTACAATGAGCAGTTCTTC
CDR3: CASSLGGLADNSYNEQFF

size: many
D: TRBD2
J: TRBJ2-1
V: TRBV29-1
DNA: TGCAGCGCCGAGGGCGTCGCAGCTACTAGCGCGAGCTCCTACAATGAGCAGTTCTTC
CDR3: CSAEGVAATSASSYNEQFF

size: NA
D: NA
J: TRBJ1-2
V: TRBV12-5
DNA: TGTGCTAGTGGCCCCCGGGACGCCGGGTACAACTATGGCTACACCTTC
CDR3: CASGPRDAGYNYGYTF

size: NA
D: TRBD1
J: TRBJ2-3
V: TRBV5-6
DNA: TGTGCCAGCAGCTTTAACAGGGGAGATACGCAGTATTTT
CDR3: CASSFNRGDTQYF

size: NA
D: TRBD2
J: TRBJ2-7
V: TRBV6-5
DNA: TGTGCCAGCAGTTACGGGGGGGAAGGCTCCTACGAGCAGTACTTC
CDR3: CASSYGGEGSYEQYF

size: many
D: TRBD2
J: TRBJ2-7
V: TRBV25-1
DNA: TGTGCCAGCGGTGGACTAGCGGGAGGTCTCCTCACCTACGAGCAGTACTTC
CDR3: CASGGLAGGLLTYEQYF

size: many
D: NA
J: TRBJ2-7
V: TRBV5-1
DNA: TGCGCCAGCAGCTTTGGCGACTCCTACGAGCAGTACTTC
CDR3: CASSFGDSYEQYF

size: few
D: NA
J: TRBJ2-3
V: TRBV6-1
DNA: TGTGCCAGCAGCCACCCTAGTGAGGGGATCACAGATACGCAGTATTTT
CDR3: CASSHPSEGITDTQYF

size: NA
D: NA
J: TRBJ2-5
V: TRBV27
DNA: TGTGCCAGCAGTCCTGGGGACCGGTGGTACTTC
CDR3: CASSPGDRWYF

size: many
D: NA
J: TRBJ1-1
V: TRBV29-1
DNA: TGCAGCGTTGAAGTCTTGCCCCCGGGAATGAACACTGAAGCTTTCTTT
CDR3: CSVEVLPPGMNTEAFF

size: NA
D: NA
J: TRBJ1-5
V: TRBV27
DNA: TGTGCCAGCAGTTTAACGGGGAGGGATCAGCCCCAGCATTTT
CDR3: CASSLTGRDQPQHF

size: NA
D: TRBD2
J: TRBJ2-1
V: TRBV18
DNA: TGTGCCAGCTCACCACCGGTAGCGGGATACAATGAGCAGTTCTTC
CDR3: CASSPPVAGYNEQFF

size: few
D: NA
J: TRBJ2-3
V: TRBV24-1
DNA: TGTGCCACCAGAGGACTTGCAGATACGCAGTATTTT
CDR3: CATRGLADTQYF

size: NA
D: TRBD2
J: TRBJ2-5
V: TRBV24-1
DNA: TGTGCCACCAGTGATTTTGGGACTAGCGGGGGGCGCATCCAAGAGACCCAGTACTTC
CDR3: CATSDFGTSGGRIQETQYF

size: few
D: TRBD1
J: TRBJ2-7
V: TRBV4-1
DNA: TGCGCCAGCAGCCTAAGCAGGGGGAGCCCCTACGAGCAGTACTTC
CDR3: CASSLSRGSPYEQYF

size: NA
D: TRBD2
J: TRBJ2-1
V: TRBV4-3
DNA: TGCGCCAGCAGCCAAGAGAAAAGCGGGAAATCCTACAATGAGCAGTTCTTC
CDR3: CASSQEKSGKSYNEQFF

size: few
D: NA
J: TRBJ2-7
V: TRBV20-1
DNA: TGCAGTGCTAGAGCCCGTGCAGCCTACGAGCAGTACTTC
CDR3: CSARARAAYEQYF

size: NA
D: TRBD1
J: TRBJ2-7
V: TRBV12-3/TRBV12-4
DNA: TGTGCCAGCAGCTCCGGGACAGAGTTTCCCTACGAGCAGTACTTC
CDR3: CASSSGTEFPYEQYF

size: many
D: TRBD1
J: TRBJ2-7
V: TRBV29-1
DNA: TGCAGCGTGGCGGGACAGGGGGCATCCTACGAGCAGTACTTC
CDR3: CSVAGQGASYEQYF

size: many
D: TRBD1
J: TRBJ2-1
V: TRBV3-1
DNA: TGTGCCAGCAGCCACGGGGACAGGGCCTACAATGAGCAGTTCTTC
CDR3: CASSHGDRAYNEQFF

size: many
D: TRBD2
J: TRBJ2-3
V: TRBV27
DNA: TGTGCCAGCAGTTTAAAGCGGGGGCGTCCAGATACGCAGTATTTT
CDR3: CASSLKRGRPDTQYF

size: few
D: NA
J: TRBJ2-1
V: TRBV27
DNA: TGTGCCAGCAGTTCCCCCGGGGGCGATGAGCAGTTCTTC
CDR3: CASSSPGGDEQFF

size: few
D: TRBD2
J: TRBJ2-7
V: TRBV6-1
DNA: TGTGCCAGCAGTGAGCTAGCGGGCCCACCCTCCTACGAGCAGTACTTC
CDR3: CASSELAGPPSYEQYF

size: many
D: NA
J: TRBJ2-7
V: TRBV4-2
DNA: TGTGCCAGCAGCCCCGGTGGGGATACCTACGAGCAGTACTTC
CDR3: CASSPGGDTYEQYF

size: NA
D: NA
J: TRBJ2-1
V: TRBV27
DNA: TGTGCCAGCAGTTTAAGTCAGGGGTATGTGGTGAATGAGCAGTTCTTC
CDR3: CASSLSQGYVVNEQFF

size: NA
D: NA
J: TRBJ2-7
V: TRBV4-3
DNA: TGCGCCAGCAGCCAAGGCAGGGGCGGGTACGAGCAGTACTTC
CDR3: CASSQGRGGYEQYF

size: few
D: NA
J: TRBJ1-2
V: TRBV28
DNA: TGTGCCAGCAGTTTGAGGAATAACTATGGCTACACCTTC
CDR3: CASSLRNNYGYTF

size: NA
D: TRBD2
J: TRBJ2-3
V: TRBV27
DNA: TGTGCCAGCAGTCGGGGAGGGACCAGTTCAGATACGCAGTATTTT
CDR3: CASSRGGTSSDTQYF

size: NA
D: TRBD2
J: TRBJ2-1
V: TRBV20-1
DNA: TGCAGTGCTAGGGACCGCGGGGGGATAGCCTACAATGAGCAGTTCTTC
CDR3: CSARDRGGIAYNEQFF

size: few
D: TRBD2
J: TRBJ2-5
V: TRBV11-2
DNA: TGTGCCAGCAGCTTTTTCTATAGAATCGGACTAGCGGAAGAGACCCAGTACTTC
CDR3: CASSFFYRIGLAEETQYF

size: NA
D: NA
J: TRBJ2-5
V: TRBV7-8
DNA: TGTGCCAGCAGGTTGACAGTTGCGGAGACCCAGTACTTC
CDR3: CASRLTVAETQYF

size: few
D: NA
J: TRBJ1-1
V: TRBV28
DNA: TGTGCCAGCAGTTTAGGGGCGTGGTCCCCTCTCGGTCAACTGATTGAAGCTTTCTTT
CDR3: CASSLGAWSPLGQLIEAFF

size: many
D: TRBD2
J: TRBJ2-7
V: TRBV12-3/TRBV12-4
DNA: TGTGCCAGCAGTGGACTAGCGGGAGGACCCTACGAGCAGTACTTC
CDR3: CASSGLAGGPYEQYF

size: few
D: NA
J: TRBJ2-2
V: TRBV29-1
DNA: TGCAGCGCCCTCGAGTCGACCGGGGAGCTGTTTTTT
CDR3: CSALESTGELFF

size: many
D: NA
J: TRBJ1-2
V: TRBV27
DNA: TGTGCCAGCAGTCCGTGGGTGTACTATGGCTACACCTTC
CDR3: CASSPWVYYGYTF

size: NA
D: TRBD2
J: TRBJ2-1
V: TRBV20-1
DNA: TGCAGTGGATCTAGCGGGAGGGTCAATGAGCAGTTCTTC
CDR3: CSGSSGRVNEQFF

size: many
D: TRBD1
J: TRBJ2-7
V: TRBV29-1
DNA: TGCAGCGCCCTGACAGGGGCCTACGAGCAGTACTTC
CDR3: CSALTGAYEQYF